This T cell receptor beta chain originates from a study of T-cell reconstitution after alpha-beta-depleted transplantation in children. This clonotype came up many times. No antigen is known for it. Germline V lookup: CDR1 KGHSH, CDR2 LQKENI. V was clipped by 3 bases and J by 2 bases, with 17 bases between them. This CDR3 comprises 16 residues. Unique molecular identifiers were incorporated into the prepared TCRbeta library. TCRdb recomputed calls from the PCR reads with MiXCR, one row per CDR3 protein. The repertoire has approximately 200,000 distinct CDR3 sequences, about 6% of them found once; the top ten carry just over 4.5%. Study-level findings and limits: The main origin of T-cell counts and diversity one year after transplant was newly produced T cells. Reportedly, alpha-beta T cells present about two months post-transplant originated from several hundred expanded clones of graft origin.

Specimen: PBMCs, collected before TCRalphabeta/CD19-depleted stem cell transplant. This receptor was obtained from a girl under three years old with combined immunodeficiency, due to receive a stem cell transplant. The chain joins TRBV18 to TRBJ2-7; D not certain. The CDR3 DNA is TGTGCCAGCTCACCGAGAGCGTTTGTTGGCGCCTACGAGCAGTACTTC. It translates to CASSPRAFVGAYEQYF.